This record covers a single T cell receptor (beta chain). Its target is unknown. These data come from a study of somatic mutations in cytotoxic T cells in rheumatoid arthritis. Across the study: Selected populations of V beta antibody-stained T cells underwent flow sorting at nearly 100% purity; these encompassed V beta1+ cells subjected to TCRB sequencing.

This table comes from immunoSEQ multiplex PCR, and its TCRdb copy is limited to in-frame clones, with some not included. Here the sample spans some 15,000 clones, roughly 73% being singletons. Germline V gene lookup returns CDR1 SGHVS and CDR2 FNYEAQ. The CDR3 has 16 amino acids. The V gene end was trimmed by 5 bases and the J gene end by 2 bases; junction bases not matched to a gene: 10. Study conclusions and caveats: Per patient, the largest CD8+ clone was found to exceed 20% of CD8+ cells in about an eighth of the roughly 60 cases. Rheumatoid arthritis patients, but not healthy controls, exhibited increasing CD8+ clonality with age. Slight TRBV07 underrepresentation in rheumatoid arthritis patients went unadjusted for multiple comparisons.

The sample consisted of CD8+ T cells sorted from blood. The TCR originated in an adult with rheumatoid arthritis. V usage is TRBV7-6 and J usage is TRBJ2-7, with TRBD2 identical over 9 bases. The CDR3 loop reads CASSPRVAGGPYEQYF. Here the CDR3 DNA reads TGTGCCAGCAGCCCTAGGGTCGCGGGAGGGCCCTACGAGCAGTACTTC.